The 21 T cell receptor beta chains reported below all come from one sample, sequenced in a study of cytotoxic CD8 clonotypes in ibrutinib-treated CLL. Clones were read by immunoSEQ multiplex PCR, and TCRdb kept only the in-frame ones, dropping some. The sample carries more than 150,000 clones, around 72% recorded once. Sequencing was performed on PBMCs, taken after 24 months of ibrutinib treatment. These receptors all stem from a human donor with chronic lymphocytic leukemia.

V usage is TRBV19 and J usage is TRBJ2-1; TRBD2 aligns across 13 bases. CDR1 LNHDA and CDR2 SQIVND come from the germline V gene (reference sequence). After removal of 6 bases from V and 8 bases from J, the junction contained 4 bases not matched to a gene. The CDR3 covers 14 residues. The DNA for the CDR3 is TGTGCCAGTAGAAGACTAGCGGGAGGCCATGAGCAGTTCTTC. Translation gives CASRRLAGGHEQFF.

This chain links TRBV20-1 with TRBJ2-3; D is unresolved. V gave up 6 bases and J gave up 6 bases, with 10 bases separating them. Germline CDR1 DFQATT, CDR2 SNEGSKA (reference sequence). This CDR3 is 11 amino acids long. The CDR3 DNA sequence: TGCAGTGCCCCGTCTCTTGATACGCAGTATTTT. It is translated as CSAPSLDTQYF.

The CDR3: CATSRIGTHTYEQYF. The CDR3 DNA follows: TGTGCCACCAGCAGAATCGGGACACATACCTACGAGCAGTACTTC. The rearrangement uses TRBV15 and TRBJ2-7, with a weak D call TRBD1 (6 bases). V gave up 2 bases and J gave up 2 bases, with 13 bases separating them. The V gene's germline CDR1 is LNHNV and CDR2 YYDKDF (reference sequence). This CDR3 region has 15 residues. Full variable domain (rest looked up from reference TRBV15 and TRBJ2-7): DAMVIQNPRYQVTQFGKPVTLSCSQTLNHNVMYWYQQKSSQAPKLLFHYYDKDFNNEADTPDNFQSRRPNTSFCFLDIRSPGLGDTAMYLCATSRIGTHTYEQYFGPGTRLTVT.

The J gene is TRBJ2-1, the V gene TRBV19, with 13 bases identical to TRBD2. The V and J ends lost 4 bases and 8 bases, in that order; junction bases with no gene match: 8. The CDR3 is 16 residues long. Germline V gives CDR1 LNHDA, CDR2 SQIVND (reference sequence). CDR3 sequence (DNA): TGTGCCAGTAGTACAACTAGCGGGAGGGGTTTGGATGAGCAGTTCTTC. It is translated as CASSTTSGRGLDEQFF.

The gene calls are TRBV6-5 and TRBJ2-3; D possibly corresponds to TRBD1 (5 bases). Germline CDR1 is MNHEY and CDR2 is SVGAGI. This CDR3 is built from 12 residues. CDR3 in DNA: TGTGTGTCTGGTAGGGGTACAGATACGCAGTATTTT. Translating gives CVSGRGTDTQYF.

V gene TRBV6-6 combines with J gene TRBJ2-7; D is unresolved. Germline-derived CDR1 and CDR2 are MNHNY and SVGAGI (reference sequence). The V end lost 4 bases, the J end lost 2 bases, and 6 bases lay between the germline ends. CDR3 length: 12 residues. The CDR3 DNA sequence: TGTGCCAGCAGTTTCGAAGCCTACGAGCAGTACTTC. Its protein is CASSFEAYEQYF.

This clone has a handful of counts. The V and J genes are TRBV18 and TRBJ2-2, with D perhaps matching TRBD1 (6 bases). Germline V gene lookup returns CDR1 KGHSH and CDR2 LQKENI. V was pared by 8 bases and J by 2 bases, with 15 bases between. The CDR3 has 15 amino acids. The CDR3, as DNA: TGTGCCAGCCCAAATCCAGGGGCCAACACCGGGGAGCTGTTTTTT. Translated, it gives CASPNPGANTGELFF.

The V gene is TRBV5-1, the J gene TRBJ1-1; D is possibly TRBD1 (6 bases). CDR3 length: 15 amino acids. V was cut by 4 bases and J by 1 base, with 14 bases left in between. Germline V gene lookup returns CDR1 SGHRS and CDR2 YFSETQ. Here the CDR3 DNA reads TGCGCCAGCAGCACCCTACAGGGAGGGAACACTGAAGCTTTCTTT. This codes for CASSTLQGGNTEAFF.

The genes are TRBV18 and TRBJ2-2; D is possibly TRBD2 (5 bases). The CDR3 totals 14 residues. Trimming removed 6 bases at V and 3 bases at J, with 11 bases between. Germline V gene data show CDR1 as KGHSH and CDR2 as LQKENI. This chain's CDR3 is CASSTTLDTGELFF. As DNA, the CDR3 is TGTGCCAGCTCGACTACTCTGGACACCGGGGAGCTGTTTTTT.

V is TRBV7-9 and J is TRBJ2-2; D is unresolved. V lost 1 base, J lost 4 bases, and 4 bases lay in between. Germline loops: CDR1 SEHNR, CDR2 FQNEAQ (reference sequence). The CDR3 runs 13 residues. The CDR3 loop is CASSLGFTGELFF. CDR3 coding DNA: TGTGCCAGCAGCTTAGGGTTCACCGGGGAGCTGTTTTTT.

This sequence joins TRBV5-1 and TRBJ2-6; perhaps TRBD2 as D (5 bases). The CDR3 is 19 amino acids. V lost 4 bases to trimming and J lost 0 bases, with 20 bases between them. Germline V gene sequence: CDR1 SGHRS, CDR2 YFSETQ. This chain's CDR3 is CASSPDGVPSLSGANVLTF. The CDR3 bases are TGCGCCAGCAGCCCGGACGGGGTACCCTCTCTCTCTGGGGCCAACGTCCTGACTTTC.

This chain connects TRBV9 to TRBJ2-1; maybe TRBD2 (6 bases). The CDR3 covers 15 residues. Per the germline V gene, CDR1 is SGDLS and CDR2 is YYNGEE. V lost 3 bases and J 7 bases, leaving 17 bases between the germline ends. The CDR3 sequence: CASSARDLPSNEQFF. In DNA, the CDR3 is TGTGCCAGCAGCGCGCGGGACTTGCCTTCGAATGAGCAGTTCTTC.

This chain uses TRBV20-1 with TRBJ2-1, with D possibly being TRBD1 (6 bases). V was shortened by 5 bases and J by 5 bases, with 7 bases between the two germline ends. Germline CDR1 and CDR2: DFQATT and SNEGSKA (reference sequence). The CDR3 covers 11 residues. CDR3 nucleotides: TGCAGTGCTGGACAGAACAATGAGCAGTTCTTC. This codes for CSAGQNNEQFF.

The chain uses TRBV7-2 and TRBJ2-7; the match to TRBD2 covers 9 bases. The V gene's germline CDR1 is SGHTA and CDR2 FQGNSA. The CDR3 has 16 amino acids. V was clipped by 2 bases and J by 3 bases; unmatched bases: 8. DNA of the CDR3: TGTGCCAGCAGCTTAACGTGGCGGGAGGGCCGCTACGAGCAGTACTTC. This codes for CASSLTWREGRYEQYF.

This chain joins TRBV5-4 and TRBJ2-2; the D gene is possibly TRBD2 (6 bases). CDR1 is SGHNT and CDR2 is YYREEE in the germline V gene (reference sequence). This CDR3 spans 14 amino acids. The V and J ends lost 4 bases and 4 bases respectively, with 11 bases between them. CDR3 amino acids: CASSEGLRTGELFF. CDR3 DNA: TGTGCCAGCAGCGAGGGACTGCGCACCGGGGAGCTGTTTTTT.

For the CDR3, the DNA is TGTGCCAGCTCACCATTCAGGGGAGAAGCTTTCTTT. Translating gives CASSPFRGEAFF. V gene TRBV18 combines with J gene TRBJ1-1; D may be TRBD1 (6 bases). Looked up from germline, CDR1 is KGHSH and CDR2 is LQKENI. The CDR3 consists of 12 residues. The V end was cut by 2 bases, the J end by 8 bases, with 9 bases between.

The rearrangement links TRBV4-3 to TRBJ1-2; D unclear. The germline V gene has CDR1 LGHNA and CDR2 YSLEER. The CDR3 extends over 14 amino acids. V was clipped by 2 bases and J by 4 bases, with 11 bases between them. The CDR3 nucleotides are TGCGCCAGCAGCCAAAAACGCGGACTCTATGGCTACACCTTC. Translation: CASSQKRGLYGYTF.

The V gene is TRBV30, the J gene TRBJ1-2; tentative D call: TRBD1 (6 bases). Germline values: CDR1 GTSNPN, CDR2 SVGIG (reference sequence). The CDR3 runs 13 residues. The V and J ends lost 4 bases and 6 bases respectively, with 15 bases between them. The CDR3 DNA reads TGTGCCTGGACAAAGAACAGGGTCGATGGCTACACCTTC. It yields the protein CAWTKNRVDGYTF.

The chain has TRBV6-1 and TRBJ2-5; 9 bases are shared with TRBD2. CDR1 MNHNS and CDR2 SASEGT come from the germline V gene. Germline trimming cut 3 bases from V and 7 bases from J; bases unmatched to any gene: 6. This CDR3 region has 14 residues. CDR3 DNA sequence: TGTGCCAGCAGTGACCTAGCGGGATTTGTGACCCAGTACTTC. This encodes CASSDLAGFVTQYF.

There are a few counts of this clone. The chain couples TRBV28 to TRBJ1-5, with D tentatively TRBD1 (5 bases). The V end was cut by 4 bases, the J end by 5 bases, with 21 bases between. The germline V gene has CDR1 MDHEN and CDR2 SYDVKM. The CDR3 contains 17 residues. The CDR3 DNA sequence: TGTGCCAGCAGTTACCCCCTTCGGGCAGGGTATCATCAGCCCCAGCATTTT. Residues: CASSYPLRAGYHQPQHF.

The V call is TRBV2, the J call TRBJ2-1; 7 bases map to TRBD2. CDR1 and CDR2 from the germline V gene are SNHLY and FYNNEI. The V and J ends lost 4 bases and 5 bases, in that order; junction bases with no gene match: 5. The CDR3 runs 14 residues. The CDR3 spells CASSAELAHNEQFF. The DNA for the CDR3 is TGTGCCAGCAGTGCGGAACTAGCGCACAATGAGCAGTTCTTC.